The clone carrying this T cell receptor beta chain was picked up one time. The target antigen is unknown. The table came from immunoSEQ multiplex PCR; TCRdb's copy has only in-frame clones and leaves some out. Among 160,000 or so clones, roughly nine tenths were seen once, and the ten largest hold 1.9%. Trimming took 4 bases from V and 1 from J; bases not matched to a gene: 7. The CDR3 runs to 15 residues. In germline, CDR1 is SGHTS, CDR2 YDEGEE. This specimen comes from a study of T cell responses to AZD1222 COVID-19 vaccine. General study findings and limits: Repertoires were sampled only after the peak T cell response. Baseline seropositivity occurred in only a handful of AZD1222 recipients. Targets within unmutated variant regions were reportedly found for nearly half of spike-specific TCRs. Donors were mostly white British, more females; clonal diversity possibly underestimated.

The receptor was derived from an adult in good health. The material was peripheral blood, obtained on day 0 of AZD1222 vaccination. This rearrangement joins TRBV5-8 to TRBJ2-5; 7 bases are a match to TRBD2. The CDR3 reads CASSEWRGTQETQYF. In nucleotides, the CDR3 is TGTGCCAGCAGCGAGTGGCGGGGGACCCAAGAGACCCAGTACTTC.